A selection of T cell receptor beta chains follows, all from one sample in a study of read filtering for tumor transcriptome and immune sequencing. TCRdb independently ran MiXCR on the reads; one entry per CDR3 protein. This sample yields over 80,000 distinct CDR3 sequences, of which more than 9% are seen a single time; about 16% belongs to the top ten. The material sequenced was a population of CD138-negative cells sorted from bone marrow. Source of these receptors: a donor at least 40 years old with multiple myeloma. Both conserved end residues are part of each CDR3. D genes are given only for firm matches. The listing skips clone size in some rows; elsewhere it reads once, few, many or a size class.

CDR3nt: TGTGCCAGCAGACCGGCCCCAGTGGGCACCGGGGAGCTGTTTTTT
CDR3aa: CASRPAPVGTGELFF
v_gene: TRBV7-9
abundance: few
d_gene: .
j_gene: TRBJ2-2

CDR3nt: TGCAGTGCTAAAGGGAGTTACGAGCAGTACTTC
CDR3aa: CSAKGSYEQYF
v_gene: TRBV20-1
abundance: many
d_gene: .
j_gene: TRBJ2-7

CDR3nt: TGTGCCAGCAGTGAACACCGGACGGATACGCAGTATTTT
CDR3aa: CASSEHRTDTQYF
v_gene: TRBV6-1
abundance: many
d_gene: .
j_gene: TRBJ2-3

CDR3nt: TGTGCCACCCGCGGAGGGGAGAACTATGGCTACACCTTC
CDR3aa: CATRGGENYGYTF
v_gene: TRBV7-9
abundance: many
d_gene: .
j_gene: TRBJ1-2

CDR3nt: TGTGCCAGCAGACTAAGTTCTGGAAACACCATATATTTT
CDR3aa: CASRLSSGNTIYF
v_gene: TRBV7-2
abundance: many
d_gene: .
j_gene: TRBJ1-3

CDR3nt: TGTGCCAGCAAGAACACTGAAGCTTTCTTT
CDR3aa: CASKNTEAFF
v_gene: TRBV28
abundance: .
d_gene: .
j_gene: TRBJ1-1

CDR3nt: TGCAGTGCTAGAGATTTCGCAGCGGGAGGAGAGACCCAGTACTTC
CDR3aa: CSARDFAAGGETQYF
v_gene: TRBV20-1
abundance: few
d_gene: TRBD2
j_gene: TRBJ2-5

CDR3nt: TGTGCCAGCAGTGACACGGGAGTGGTGAACACCGGGGGGCTGTTTTTT
CDR3aa: CASSDTGVVNTGGLFF
v_gene: TRBV25-1
abundance: few
d_gene: .
j_gene: TRBJ2-2

CDR3nt: TGTGCCAGCAGCCAAGATCTAGGGTCCGGGCAGTACTTC
CDR3aa: CASSQDLGSGQYF
v_gene: TRBV3-1
abundance: many
d_gene: .
j_gene: TRBJ2-7

CDR3nt: TGTGCCAGCAGAGACAGGGTATCTAGCGGGACAGATACGCAGTATTTT
CDR3aa: CASRDRVSSGTDTQYF
v_gene: TRBV28
abundance: many
d_gene: .
j_gene: TRBJ2-3

CDR3nt: TGTGCCAGCAGCGTAGCAACAGGGAGCACCGGGGAGCTGTTTTTT
CDR3aa: CASSVATGSTGELFF
v_gene: TRBV9
abundance: many
d_gene: .
j_gene: TRBJ2-2

CDR3nt: TGTGCCAGCAGCCAGGGACTAGCGGGAAGGCAAGAGACCCAGTACTTC
CDR3aa: CASSQGLAGRQETQYF
v_gene: TRBV7-9
abundance: many
d_gene: TRBD2
j_gene: TRBJ2-5

CDR3nt: TGTGCCAGTAGTATAGATCAACCAGGGGTGAACACTGAAGCTTTCTTT
CDR3aa: CASSIDQPGVNTEAFF
v_gene: TRBV19
abundance: many
d_gene: .
j_gene: TRBJ1-1

CDR3nt: TGTGCCAGCGGCCAACTTCTAGCGGGAGGCGGGGAGCTGTTTTTT
CDR3aa: CASGQLLAGGGELFF
v_gene: TRBV3-1
abundance: few
d_gene: TRBD2
j_gene: TRBJ2-2

CDR3nt: TGCAGCGTTGAACAGGGCATTGGCACAGATACGCAGTATTTT
CDR3aa: CSVEQGIGTDTQYF
v_gene: TRBV29-1
abundance: many
d_gene: .
j_gene: TRBJ2-3

CDR3nt: TGTGCCAGCAGCTGGGACCAGGGGTCCCACTACGAGCAGTACTTC
CDR3aa: CASSWDQGSHYEQYF
v_gene: TRBV11-1
abundance: few
d_gene: .
j_gene: TRBJ2-7

CDR3nt: TGTGCCGGCAGTTTATGGGGGGCCGGTGGGGCCAACGTCCTGACTTTC
CDR3aa: CAGSLWGAGGANVLTF
v_gene: TRBV27
abundance: .
d_gene: .
j_gene: TRBJ2-6

CDR3nt: TGTGCCAGCAGCCAAGTTGGGACTAGGGGTGAGCAGTTCTTC
CDR3aa: CASSQVGTRGEQFF
v_gene: TRBV14
abundance: many
d_gene: TRBD2
j_gene: TRBJ2-1

CDR3nt: TGTGCCATCAGGGGACTAGCGGAGACAGATACGCAGTATTTT
CDR3aa: CAIRGLAETDTQYF
v_gene: TRBV10-3
abundance: many
d_gene: TRBD2
j_gene: TRBJ2-3

CDR3nt: TGTGCCAGCAGCTTAGGGACCTATGGCTACACCTTC
CDR3aa: CASSLGTYGYTF
v_gene: TRBV11-2
abundance: many
d_gene: .
j_gene: TRBJ1-2

CDR3nt: TGCGCCAGCAGCTTGGGTCAGGGCGATAACACTGAAGCTTTCTTT
CDR3aa: CASSLGQGDNTEAFF
v_gene: TRBV5-1
abundance: many
d_gene: .
j_gene: TRBJ1-1

CDR3nt: TGCAGTGCCCGGACAACGGGGCTCCGTGAAGCTTTCTTT
CDR3aa: CSARTTGLREAFF
v_gene: TRBV20-1
abundance: .
d_gene: .
j_gene: TRBJ1-1

CDR3nt: TGTGCCAGCAGTGGACAGGGAATGGAGACCCAGTACTTC
CDR3aa: CASSGQGMETQYF
v_gene: TRBV2
abundance: many
d_gene: TRBD1
j_gene: TRBJ2-5

CDR3nt: TGTGCCAGCAGCTTCTCGTCAGGGGGTCTAAATCAGCCCCAGCATTTT
CDR3aa: CASSFSSGGLNQPQHF
v_gene: TRBV5-6
abundance: many
d_gene: TRBD1
j_gene: TRBJ1-5

CDR3nt: TGCAGTGCTTACGCGGCGGGAGGCCAATACCACAATGAGCAGTTCTTC
CDR3aa: CSAYAAGGQYHNEQFF
v_gene: TRBV20-1
abundance: many
d_gene: TRBD2
j_gene: TRBJ2-1